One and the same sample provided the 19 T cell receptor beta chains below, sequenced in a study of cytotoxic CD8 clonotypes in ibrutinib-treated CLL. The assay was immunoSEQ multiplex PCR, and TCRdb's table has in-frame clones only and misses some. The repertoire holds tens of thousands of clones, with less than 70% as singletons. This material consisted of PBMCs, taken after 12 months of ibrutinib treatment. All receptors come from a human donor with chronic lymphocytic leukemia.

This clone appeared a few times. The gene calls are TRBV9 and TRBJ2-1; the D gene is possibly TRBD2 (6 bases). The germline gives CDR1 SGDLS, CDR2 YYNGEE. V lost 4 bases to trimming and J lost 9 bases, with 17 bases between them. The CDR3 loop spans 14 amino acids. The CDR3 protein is CASSPEGMQGEQFF. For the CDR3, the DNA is TGTGCCAGCAGCCCGGAGGGAATGCAGGGTGAGCAGTTCTTC.

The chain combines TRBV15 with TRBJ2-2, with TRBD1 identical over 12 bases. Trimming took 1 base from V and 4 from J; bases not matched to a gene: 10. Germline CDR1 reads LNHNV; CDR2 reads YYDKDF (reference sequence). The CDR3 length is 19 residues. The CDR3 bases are TGTGCCACCAGCAGAGTAGGGACAGGGGGCGCAGGGGGCACCGGGGAGCTGTTTTTT. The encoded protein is CATSRVGTGGAGGTGELFF.

The CDR3, as DNA: TGTGCCAGCAGCTTCGGACAGGGGAAATTTTCACCCCTCCACTTT. This sequence encodes CASSFGQGKFSPLHF. V is TRBV7-6 and J is TRBJ1-6, with 9 bases that match TRBD1. The CDR3 is made up of 15 amino acids. The germline V gene encodes CDR1 SGHVS and CDR2 FNYEAQ. J gave up 9 bases and V 3 bases, and 6 bases lay outside the gene matches.

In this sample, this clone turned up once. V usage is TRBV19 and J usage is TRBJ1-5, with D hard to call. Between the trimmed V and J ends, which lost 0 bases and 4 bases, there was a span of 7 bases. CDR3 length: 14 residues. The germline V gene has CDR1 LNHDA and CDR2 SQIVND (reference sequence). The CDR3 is CASSIEVGNQPQHF. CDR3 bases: TGTGCCAGTAGTATAGAGGTGGGGAATCAGCCCCAGCATTTT.

This CDR3 is CASRLTGNSNQPQHF. In nucleotides, the CDR3 is TGTGCCAGTAGGCTGACAGGAAATAGCAATCAGCCCCAGCATTTT. The V call is TRBV19, the J call TRBJ1-5, with D maybe TRBD1 (6 bases). The V gene's germline CDR1 is LNHDA and CDR2 SQIVND (reference sequence). Trimming left V 6 bases short and J 0 bases short, with 12 bases between. The CDR3 extends over 15 amino acids. Full variable domain (remainder filled in from reference TRBV19 and TRBJ1-5): DGGITQSPKYLFRKEGQNVTLSCEQNLNHDAMYWYRQDPGQGLRLIYYSQIVNDFQKGDIAEGYSVSREKKESFPLTVTSAQKNPTAFYLCASRLTGNSNQPQHFGDGTRLSIL.

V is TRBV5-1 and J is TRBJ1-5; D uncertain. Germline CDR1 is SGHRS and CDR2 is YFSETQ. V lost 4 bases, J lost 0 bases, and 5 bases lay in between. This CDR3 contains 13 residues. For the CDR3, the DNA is TGCGCCAGCAGCCTTGATAGCAATCAGCCCCAGCATTTT. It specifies CASSLDSNQPQHF.

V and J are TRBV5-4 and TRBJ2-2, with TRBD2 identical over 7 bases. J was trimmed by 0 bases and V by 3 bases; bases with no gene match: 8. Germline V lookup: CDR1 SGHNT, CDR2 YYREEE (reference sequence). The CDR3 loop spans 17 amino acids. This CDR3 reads CASSSRGVGANTGELFF. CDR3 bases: TGTGCCAGCAGCTCCCGGGGGGTAGGGGCGAACACCGGGGAGCTGTTTTTT.

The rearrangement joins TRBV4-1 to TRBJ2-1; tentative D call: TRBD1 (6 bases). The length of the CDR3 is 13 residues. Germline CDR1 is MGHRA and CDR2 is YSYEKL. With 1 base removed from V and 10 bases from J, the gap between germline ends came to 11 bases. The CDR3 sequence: CASSQAGESEQFF. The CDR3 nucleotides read TGCGCCAGCAGCCAAGCAGGGGAAAGCGAGCAGTTCTTC.

The CDR3 DNA follows: TGTGCCAGCAACCGAGGAGGGAGGAGGGTACCAACCGGGGAGCTGTTTTTT. Protein: CASNRGGRRVPTGELFF. The J gene is TRBJ2-2, the V gene TRBV2, with a weak D call TRBD2 (6 bases). CDR1 and CDR2 from the germline V gene are SNHLY and FYNNEI. With 7 bases removed from V and 5 bases from J, the gap between germline ends came to 23 bases. This CDR3 contains 17 residues.

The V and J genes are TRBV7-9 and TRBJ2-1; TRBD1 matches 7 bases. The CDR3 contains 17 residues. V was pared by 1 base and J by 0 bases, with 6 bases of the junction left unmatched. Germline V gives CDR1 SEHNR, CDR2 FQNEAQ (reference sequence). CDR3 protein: CASSLVRGQSSYNEQFF. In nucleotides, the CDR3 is TGTGCCAGCAGCTTAGTGAGGGGACAGAGCTCCTACAATGAGCAGTTCTTC. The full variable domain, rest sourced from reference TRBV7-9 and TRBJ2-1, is DTGVSQNPRHKITKRGQNVTFRCDPISEHNRLYWYRQTLGQGPEFLTYFQNEAQLEKSRLLSDRFSAERPKGSFSTLEIQRTEQGDSAMYLCASSLVRGQSSYNEQFFGPGTRLTVL.

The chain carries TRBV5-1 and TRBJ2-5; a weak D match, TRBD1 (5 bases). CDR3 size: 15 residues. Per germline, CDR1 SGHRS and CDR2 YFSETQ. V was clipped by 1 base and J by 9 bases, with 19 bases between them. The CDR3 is CASSLRPGFVSAQYF. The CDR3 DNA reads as TGCGCCAGCAGCTTGAGGCCAGGGTTTGTCTCGGCCCAGTACTTC.

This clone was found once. Written as DNA, the CDR3 is TGTGCCAGCAGCGTAGAAGTGGGCAGGGCCGGCGGCACTGAAGCTTTCTTT. This encodes CASSVEVGRAGGTEAFF. The rearrangement links TRBV9 to TRBJ1-1, with D possibly TRBD1 on 5 matching bases. The germline gives CDR1 SGDLS, CDR2 YYNGEE. There are 17 residues in the CDR3. V was trimmed by 0 bases and J by 4 bases, leaving 19 bases between them.

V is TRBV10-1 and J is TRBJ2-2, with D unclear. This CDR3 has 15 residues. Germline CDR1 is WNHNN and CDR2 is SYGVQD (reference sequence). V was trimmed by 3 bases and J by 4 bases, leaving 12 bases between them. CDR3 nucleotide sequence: TGCGCCAGCAGTGAATTTGCTCTGGGCACCGGGGAGCTGTTTTTT. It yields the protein CASSEFALGTGELFF.

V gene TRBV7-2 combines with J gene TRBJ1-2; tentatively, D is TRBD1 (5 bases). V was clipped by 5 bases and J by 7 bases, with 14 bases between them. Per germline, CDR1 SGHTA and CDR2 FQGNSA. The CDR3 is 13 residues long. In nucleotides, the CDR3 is TGTGCCAGCAGCCCTCGGGGGTTTTTTGGCTACACCTTC. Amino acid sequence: CASSPRGFFGYTF.

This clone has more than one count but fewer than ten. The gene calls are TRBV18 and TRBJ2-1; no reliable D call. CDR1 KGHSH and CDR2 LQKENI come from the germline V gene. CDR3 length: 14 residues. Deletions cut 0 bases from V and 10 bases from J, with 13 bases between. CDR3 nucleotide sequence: TGTGCCAGCTCACCACCCTATGGGCGCCCGGAGCAGTTCTTC. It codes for CASSPPYGRPEQFF.

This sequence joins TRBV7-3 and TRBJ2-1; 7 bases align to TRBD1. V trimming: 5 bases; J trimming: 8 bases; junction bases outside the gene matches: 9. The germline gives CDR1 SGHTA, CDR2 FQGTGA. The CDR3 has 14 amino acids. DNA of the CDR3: TGTGCCAGCAGCCCCGACAGGGTTAGCGATGAGCAGTTCTTC. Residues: CASSPDRVSDEQFF.

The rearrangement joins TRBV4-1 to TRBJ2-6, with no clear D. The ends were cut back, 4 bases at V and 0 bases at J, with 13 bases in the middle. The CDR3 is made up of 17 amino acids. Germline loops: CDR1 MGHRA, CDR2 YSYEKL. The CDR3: CASSRQLAVSGANVLTF. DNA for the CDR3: TGCGCCAGCAGCCGACAATTGGCAGTCTCTGGGGCCAACGTCCTGACTTTC.

DNA of the CDR3: TGTGCCAGCTCCGAGTCAGACAACTATGGCTACACCTTC. This encodes CASSESDNYGYTF. This chain links TRBV25-1 with TRBJ1-2; no clear D gene. Trimming stripped 8 bases from V and 2 bases from J, with 12 bases between. Germline CDR1 is MGHDK and CDR2 is SYGVNS. The CDR3 runs 13 residues.

CDR3 coding DNA: TGTGCCAGTAGTACCCACCAGCTACCCTATGGCTACACCTTC. This sequence encodes CASSTHQLPYGYTF. The chain combines TRBV19 with TRBJ1-2; D unresolved. CDR1 and CDR2 from the germline V gene are LNHDA and SQIVND (reference sequence). The CDR3 has 14 residues. Trimming removed 4 bases at V and 4 bases at J, with 13 bases between.